This T cell receptor beta chain appears in the sequencing data of a study of blood T cell repertoires in COVID-19. Across the study: Spain, Italy and the United States supplied samples that represented acute and convalescent COVID-19. T cells, B-cell-depleted T cells, or PBMCs provided the cDNA or gDNA that served as material.

This CDR3 contains 15 residues. The ends lost 5 bases at V and 5 bases at J; junction bases unmatched: 10. Per germline, CDR1 SGHTA and CDR2 FQGNSA. This clone was found once. Original methodology: Cell counts per sample came from amplifying reference gene primers. The assay was immunoSEQ multiplex PCR, and TCRdb's table has in-frame clones only and misses some. That table gives V, J and clone size, and the DNA gave D and trimming. The data hold 250,000 or so clones, with around 86% observed a single time. The chain carries TRBV7-2 and TRBJ2-7; 9 bases are a match to TRBD1. The origin of this receptor is a woman in her forties who had recovered from COVID-19. Sequencing input: peripheral blood. The CDR3 coding sequence is TGTGCCAGCAGCACCCGACAGGGGGGTAGCCACGAGCAGTACTTC. Translated: CASSTRQGGSHEQYF. The full variable domain, rest sourced from reference TRBV7-2 and TRBJ2-7, is GAGVSQSPSNKVTEKGKDVELRCDPISGHTALYWYRQSLGQGLEFLIYFQGNSAPDKSGLPSDRFSAERTGGSVSTLTIQRTQQEDSAVYLCASSTRQGGSHEQYFGPGTRLTVT.